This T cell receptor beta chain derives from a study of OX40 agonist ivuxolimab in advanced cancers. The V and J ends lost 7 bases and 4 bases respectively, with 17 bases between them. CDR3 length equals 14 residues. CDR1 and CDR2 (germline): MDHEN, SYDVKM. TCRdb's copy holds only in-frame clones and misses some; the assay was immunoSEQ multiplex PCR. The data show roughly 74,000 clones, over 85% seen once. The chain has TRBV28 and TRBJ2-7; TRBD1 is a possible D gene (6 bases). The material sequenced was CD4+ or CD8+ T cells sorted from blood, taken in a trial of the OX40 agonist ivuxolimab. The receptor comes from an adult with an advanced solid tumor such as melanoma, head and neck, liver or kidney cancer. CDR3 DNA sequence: TGTGCCAGCAACACAGGGTCCCGTTTTTACGAGCAGTACTTC. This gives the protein CASNTGSRFYEQYF.